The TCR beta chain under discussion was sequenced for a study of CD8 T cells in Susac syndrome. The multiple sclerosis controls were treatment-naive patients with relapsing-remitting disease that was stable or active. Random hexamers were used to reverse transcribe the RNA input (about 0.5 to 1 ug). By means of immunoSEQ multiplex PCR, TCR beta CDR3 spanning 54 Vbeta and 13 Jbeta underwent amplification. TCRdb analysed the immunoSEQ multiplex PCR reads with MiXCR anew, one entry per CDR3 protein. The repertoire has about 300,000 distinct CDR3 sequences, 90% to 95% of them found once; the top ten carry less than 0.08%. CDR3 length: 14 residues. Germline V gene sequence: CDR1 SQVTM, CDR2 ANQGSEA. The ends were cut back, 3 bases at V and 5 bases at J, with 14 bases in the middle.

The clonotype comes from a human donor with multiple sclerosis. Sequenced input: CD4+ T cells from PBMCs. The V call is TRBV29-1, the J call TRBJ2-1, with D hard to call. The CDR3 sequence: CSVDGWPLNNEQFF. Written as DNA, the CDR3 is TGCAGCGTTGATGGGTGGCCCCTAAACAATGAGCAGTTCTTC.